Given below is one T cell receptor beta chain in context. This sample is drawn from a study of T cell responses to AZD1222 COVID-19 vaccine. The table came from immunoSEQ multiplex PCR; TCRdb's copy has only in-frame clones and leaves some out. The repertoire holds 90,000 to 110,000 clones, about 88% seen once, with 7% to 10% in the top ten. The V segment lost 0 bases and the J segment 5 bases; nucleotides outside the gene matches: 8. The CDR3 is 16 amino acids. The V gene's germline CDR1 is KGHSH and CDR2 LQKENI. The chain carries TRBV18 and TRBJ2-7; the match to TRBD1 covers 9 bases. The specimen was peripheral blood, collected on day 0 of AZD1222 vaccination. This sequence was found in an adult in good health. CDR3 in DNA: TGTGCCAGCTCACCACCGACTGGACAGGGGCCCCACGAGCAGTACTTC. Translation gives CASSPPTGQGPHEQYF.